This TCR beta chain is from a study of tissue T cells after allogeneic stem cell transplantation. This CDR3 has 12 amino acids. Trimming left V 3 bases short and J 5 bases short, with 5 bases between. Looked up from germline, CDR1 is MNHDT and CDR2 is YYDKIL. Note on this clone: Gene names and germline match the mouse. Read sequence stops 1 residue before the CDR3 end, and the germline J gene provides the missing end.

Some clones are missing from TCRdb's copy, which holds only in-frame ones; the method was immunoSEQ multiplex PCR. The sample comprises around 17,000 clones, less than 85% of which are singletons, and just over 0.9% rests with the top ten. The sample comprised spleen. The clonotype originates from a female BALB/c mouse in good health. Strain haplotype (MHC): H2-d. J is TRBJ2-1 and V is TRBV17, with D unclear. The sequenced part of the CDR3 DNA is TGTGCTAGCAGTAGGACAAATGCTGAGCAGTTC. Its translation: CASSRTNAEQF. The CDR3 in full is CASSRTNAEQFF.